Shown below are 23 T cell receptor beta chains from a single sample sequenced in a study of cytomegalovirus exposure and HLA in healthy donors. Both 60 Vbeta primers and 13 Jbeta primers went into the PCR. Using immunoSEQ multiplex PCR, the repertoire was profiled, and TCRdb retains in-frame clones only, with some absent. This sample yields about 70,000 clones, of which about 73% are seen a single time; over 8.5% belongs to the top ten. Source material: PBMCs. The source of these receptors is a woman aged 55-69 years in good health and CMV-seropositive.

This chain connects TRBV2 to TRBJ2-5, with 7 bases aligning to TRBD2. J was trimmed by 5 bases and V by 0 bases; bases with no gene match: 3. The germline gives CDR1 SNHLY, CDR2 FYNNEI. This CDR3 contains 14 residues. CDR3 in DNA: TGTGCCAGCAGTGAAGCGCGGGGGAGGGAGACCCAGTACTTC. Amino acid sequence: CASSEARGRETQYF.

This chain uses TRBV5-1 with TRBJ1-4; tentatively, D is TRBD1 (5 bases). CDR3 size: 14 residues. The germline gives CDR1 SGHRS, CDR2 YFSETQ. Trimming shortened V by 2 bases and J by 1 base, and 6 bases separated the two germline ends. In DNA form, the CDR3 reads TGCGCCAGCAGCTTCGGGGGAACTAATGAAAAACTGTTTTTT. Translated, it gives CASSFGGTNEKLFF. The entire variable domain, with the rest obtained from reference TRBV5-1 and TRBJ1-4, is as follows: KAGVTQTPRYLIKTRGQQVTLSCSPISGHRSVSWYQQTPGQGLQFLFEYFSETQRNKGNFPGRFSGRQFSNSRSEMNVSTLELGDSALYLCASSFGGTNEKLFFGSGTQLSVL.

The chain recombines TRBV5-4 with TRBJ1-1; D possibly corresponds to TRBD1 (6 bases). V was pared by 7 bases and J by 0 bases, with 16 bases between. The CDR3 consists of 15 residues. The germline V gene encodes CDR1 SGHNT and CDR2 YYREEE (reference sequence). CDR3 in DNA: TGTGCCAGCGCCCGAGGGGGTGAGATGAACACTGAAGCTTTCTTT. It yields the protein CASARGGEMNTEAFF. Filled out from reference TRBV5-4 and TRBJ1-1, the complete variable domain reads ETGVTQSPTHLIKTRGQQVTLRCSSQSGHNTVSWYQQALGQGPQFIFQYYREEENGRGNFPPRFSGLQFPNYSSELNVNALELDDSALYLCASARGGEMNTEAFFGQGTRLTVV.

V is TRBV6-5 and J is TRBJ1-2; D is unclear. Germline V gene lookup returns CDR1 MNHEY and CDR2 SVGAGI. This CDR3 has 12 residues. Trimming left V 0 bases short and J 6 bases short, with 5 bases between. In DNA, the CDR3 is TGTGCCAGCAGTTACTCGACTCATGGCTACACCTTC. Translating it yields CASSYSTHGYTF.

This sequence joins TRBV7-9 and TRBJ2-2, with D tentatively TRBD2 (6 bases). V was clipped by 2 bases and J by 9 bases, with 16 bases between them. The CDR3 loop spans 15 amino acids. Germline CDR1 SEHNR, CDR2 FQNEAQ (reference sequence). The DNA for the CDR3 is TGTGCCAGCAGCTTATACGGGAGCCATGCCCGGGAGCTGTTTTTT. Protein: CASSLYGSHARELFF.

CDR3 DNA sequence: TGTGCCAGCAGTGAAGCGCGACCGGGAGGGACTGAAGCTTTCTTT. Translating gives CASSEARPGGTEAFF. This chain joins TRBV6-1 and TRBJ1-1; unclear D gene. CDR3 length equals 15 residues. V lost 0 bases, J lost 5 bases, and 13 bases lay in between. Germline CDR1 is MNHNS and CDR2 is SASEGT.

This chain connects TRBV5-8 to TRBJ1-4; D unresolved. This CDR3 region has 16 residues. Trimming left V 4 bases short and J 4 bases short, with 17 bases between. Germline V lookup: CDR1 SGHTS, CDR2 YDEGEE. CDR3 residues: CASSNKRQLNNEKLFF. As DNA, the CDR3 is TGTGCCAGCAGCAATAAGAGGCAGCTTAATAATGAAAAACTGTTTTTT. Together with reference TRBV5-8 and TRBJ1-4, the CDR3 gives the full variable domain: EAGVTQSPTHLIKTRGQQATLRCSPISGHTSVYWYQQALGLGLQFLLWYDEGEERNRGNFPPRFSGRQFPNYSSELNVNALELEDSALYLCASSNKRQLNNEKLFFGSGTQLSVL.

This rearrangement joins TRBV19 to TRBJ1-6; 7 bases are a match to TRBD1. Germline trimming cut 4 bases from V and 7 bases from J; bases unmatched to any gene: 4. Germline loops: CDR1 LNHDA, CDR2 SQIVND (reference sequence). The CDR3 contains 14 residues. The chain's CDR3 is CASSTTGSNSPLHF. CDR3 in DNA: TGTGCCAGTAGTACGACAGGGTCGAATTCACCCCTCCACTTT.

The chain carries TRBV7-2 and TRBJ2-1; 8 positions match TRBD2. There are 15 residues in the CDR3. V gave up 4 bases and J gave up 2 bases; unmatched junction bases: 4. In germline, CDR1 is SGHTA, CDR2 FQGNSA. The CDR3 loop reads CASSSSGSAYNEQFF. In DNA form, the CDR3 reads TGTGCCAGCAGCTCGAGCGGGAGTGCCTACAATGAGCAGTTCTTC.

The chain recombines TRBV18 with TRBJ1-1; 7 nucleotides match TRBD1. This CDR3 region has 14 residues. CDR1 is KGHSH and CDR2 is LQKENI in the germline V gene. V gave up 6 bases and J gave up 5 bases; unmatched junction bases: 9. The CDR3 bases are TGTGCCAGCTCGCCTAGACAGGGCAGGACTGAAGCTTTCTTT. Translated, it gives CASSPRQGRTEAFF.

The DNA for the CDR3 is TGTGCCAGCACCCTACCGGGGGACTCTGGAAACACCATATATTTT. It encodes CASTLPGDSGNTIYF. The chain combines TRBV6-1 with TRBJ1-3, with D perhaps TRBD1 (5 bases). V dropped 7 bases and J dropped 0 bases, with 13 bases sitting between them. There are 15 residues in the CDR3. The germline gives CDR1 MNHNS, CDR2 SASEGT.

CDR3 nucleotide sequence: TGTGCCGTACAGGGTCTGCAAAACATTCAGTACTTC. Residues: CAVQGLQNIQYF. This chain links TRBV10-3 with TRBJ2-4; possibly TRBD1 for D (6 bases). The CDR3 has 12 amino acids. V dropped 11 bases and J dropped 5 bases, with 13 bases sitting between them. CDR1 ENHRY and CDR2 SYGVKD come from the germline V gene.

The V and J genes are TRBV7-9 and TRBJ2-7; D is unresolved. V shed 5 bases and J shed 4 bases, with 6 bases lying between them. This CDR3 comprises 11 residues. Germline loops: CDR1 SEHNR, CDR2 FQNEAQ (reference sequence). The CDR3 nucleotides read TGTGCCAGCAGCCCACAGTACGAGCAGTACTTC. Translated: CASSPQYEQYF. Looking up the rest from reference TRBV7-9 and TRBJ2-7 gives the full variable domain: DTGVSQNPRHKITKRGQNVTFRCDPISEHNRLYWYRQTLGQGPEFLTYFQNEAQLEKSRLLSDRFSAERPKGSFSTLEIQRTEQGDSAMYLCASSPQYEQYFGPGTRLTVT.

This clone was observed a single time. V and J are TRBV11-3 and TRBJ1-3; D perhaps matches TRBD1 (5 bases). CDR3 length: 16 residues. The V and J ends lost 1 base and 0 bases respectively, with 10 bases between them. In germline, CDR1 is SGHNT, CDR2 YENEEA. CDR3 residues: CASSLVGGVSGNTIYF. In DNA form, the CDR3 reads TGTGCCAGCAGCTTAGTTGGAGGGGTCTCTGGAAACACCATATATTTT.

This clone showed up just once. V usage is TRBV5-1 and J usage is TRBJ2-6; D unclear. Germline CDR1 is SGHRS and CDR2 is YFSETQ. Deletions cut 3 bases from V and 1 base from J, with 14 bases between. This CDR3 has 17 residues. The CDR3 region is CASSSPPRKSGANVLTF. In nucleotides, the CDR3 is TGCGCCAGCAGCTCCCCACCCAGGAAATCTGGGGCCAACGTCCTGACTTTC. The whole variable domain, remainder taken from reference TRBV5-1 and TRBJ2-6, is KAGVTQTPRYLIKTRGQQVTLSCSPISGHRSVSWYQQTPGQGLQFLFEYFSETQRNKGNFPGRFSGRQFSNSRSEMNVSTLELGDSALYLCASSSPPRKSGANVLTFGAGSRLTVL.

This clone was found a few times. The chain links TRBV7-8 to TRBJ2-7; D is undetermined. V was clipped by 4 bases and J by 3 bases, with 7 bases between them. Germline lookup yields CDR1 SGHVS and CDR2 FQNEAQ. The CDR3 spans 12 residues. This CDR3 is CASSSRSYEQYF. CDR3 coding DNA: TGTGCCAGCAGCTCGAGAAGCTACGAGCAGTACTTC.

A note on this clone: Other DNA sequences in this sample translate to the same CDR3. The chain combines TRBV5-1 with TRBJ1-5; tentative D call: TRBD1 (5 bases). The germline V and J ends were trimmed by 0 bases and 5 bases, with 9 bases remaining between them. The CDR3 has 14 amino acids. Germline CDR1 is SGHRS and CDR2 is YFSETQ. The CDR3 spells CASSLGGGDQPQHF. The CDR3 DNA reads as TGCGCCAGCAGCTTGGGGGGAGGGGATCAGCCCCAGCATTTT.

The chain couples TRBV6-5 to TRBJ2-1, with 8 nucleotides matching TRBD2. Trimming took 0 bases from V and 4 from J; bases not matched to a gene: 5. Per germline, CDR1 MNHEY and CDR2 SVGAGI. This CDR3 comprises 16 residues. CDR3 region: CASSYSPSSGYNEQFF. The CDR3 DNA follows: TGTGCCAGCAGTTACTCGCCCTCTAGCGGGTACAATGAGCAGTTCTTC.

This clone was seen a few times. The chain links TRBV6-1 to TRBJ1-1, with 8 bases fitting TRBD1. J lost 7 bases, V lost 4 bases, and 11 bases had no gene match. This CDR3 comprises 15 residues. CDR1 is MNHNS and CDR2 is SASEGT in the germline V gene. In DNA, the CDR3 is TGTGCCAGCAGTGCTCTCACCGCAGGGGGCGTTGAAGCTTTCTTT. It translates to CASSALTAGGVEAFF.

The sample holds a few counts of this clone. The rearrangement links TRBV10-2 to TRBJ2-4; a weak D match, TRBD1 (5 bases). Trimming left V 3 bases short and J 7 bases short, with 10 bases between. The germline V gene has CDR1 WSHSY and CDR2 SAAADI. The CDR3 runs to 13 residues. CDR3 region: CASSDRVLNIQYF. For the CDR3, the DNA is TGCGCCAGCAGTGACAGGGTCCTGAACATTCAGTACTTC.

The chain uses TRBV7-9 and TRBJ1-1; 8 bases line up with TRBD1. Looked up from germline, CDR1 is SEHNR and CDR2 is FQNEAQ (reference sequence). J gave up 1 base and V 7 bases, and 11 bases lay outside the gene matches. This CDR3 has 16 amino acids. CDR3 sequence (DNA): TGTGCCAGCAACCCCGGCGGGACAGGCTGGAACACTGAAGCTTTCTTT. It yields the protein CASNPGGTGWNTEAFF.

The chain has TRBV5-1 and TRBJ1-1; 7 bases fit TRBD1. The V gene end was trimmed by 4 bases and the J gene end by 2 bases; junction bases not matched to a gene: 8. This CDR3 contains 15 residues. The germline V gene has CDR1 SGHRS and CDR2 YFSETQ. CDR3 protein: CASSQQGQANTEAFF. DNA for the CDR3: TGCGCCAGCAGCCAGCAAGGACAGGCCAACACTGAAGCTTTCTTT.

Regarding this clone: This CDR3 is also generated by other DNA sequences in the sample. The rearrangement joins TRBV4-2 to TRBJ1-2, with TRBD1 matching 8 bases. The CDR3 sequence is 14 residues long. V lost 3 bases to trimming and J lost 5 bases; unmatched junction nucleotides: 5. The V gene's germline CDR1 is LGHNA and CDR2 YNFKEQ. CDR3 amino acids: CASSHPRDRYGYTF. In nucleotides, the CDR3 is TGTGCCAGCAGCCACCCACGGGACAGGTATGGCTACACCTTC.